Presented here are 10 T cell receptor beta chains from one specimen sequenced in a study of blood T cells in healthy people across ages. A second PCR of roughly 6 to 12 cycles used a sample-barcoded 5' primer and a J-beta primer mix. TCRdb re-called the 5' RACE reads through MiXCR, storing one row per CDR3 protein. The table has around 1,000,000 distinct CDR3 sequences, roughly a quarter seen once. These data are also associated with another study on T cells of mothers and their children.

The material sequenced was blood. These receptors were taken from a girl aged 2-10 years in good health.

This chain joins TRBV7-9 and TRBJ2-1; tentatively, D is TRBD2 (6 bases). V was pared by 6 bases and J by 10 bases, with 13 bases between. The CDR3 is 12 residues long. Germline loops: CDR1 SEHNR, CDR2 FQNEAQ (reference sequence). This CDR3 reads CASRANSGEQFF. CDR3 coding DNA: TGTGCCAGCAGAGCAAACAGCGGGGAGCAGTTCTTC.

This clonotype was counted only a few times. The CDR3 coding sequence is TGCAGTGCCGGGGACCCTTGGGGGAACTATGGCTACACCTTC. Translated, it gives CSAGDPWGNYGYTF. This sequence joins TRBV20-1 and TRBJ1-2; possibly TRBD1 for D (5 bases). Germline V gene data show CDR1 as DFQATT and CDR2 as SNEGSKA (reference sequence). V lost 6 bases and J lost 2, with 16 bases in between. CDR3 length: 14 residues.

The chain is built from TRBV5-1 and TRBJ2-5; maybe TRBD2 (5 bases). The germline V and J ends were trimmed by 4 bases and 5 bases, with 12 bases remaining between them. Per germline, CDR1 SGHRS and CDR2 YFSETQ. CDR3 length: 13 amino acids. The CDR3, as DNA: TGCGCCAGCAGCCGATATTCGGGGGAGACCCAGTACTTC. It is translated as CASSRYSGETQYF.

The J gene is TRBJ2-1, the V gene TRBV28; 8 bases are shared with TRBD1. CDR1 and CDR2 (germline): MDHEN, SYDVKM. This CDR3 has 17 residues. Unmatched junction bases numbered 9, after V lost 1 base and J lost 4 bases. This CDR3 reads CASSLYTHRGIYNEQFF. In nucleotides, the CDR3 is TGTGCCAGCAGTTTATATACCCACAGGGGGATATACAATGAGCAGTTCTTC.

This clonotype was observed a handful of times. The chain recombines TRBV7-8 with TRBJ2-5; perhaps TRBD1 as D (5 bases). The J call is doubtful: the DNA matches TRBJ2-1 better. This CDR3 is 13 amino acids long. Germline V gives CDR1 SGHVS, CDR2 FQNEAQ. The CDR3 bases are TGTGCCAGCAGCCGACACCAAAGGGGTGAGCAGTTCTTC. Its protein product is CASSRHQRGEQFF.

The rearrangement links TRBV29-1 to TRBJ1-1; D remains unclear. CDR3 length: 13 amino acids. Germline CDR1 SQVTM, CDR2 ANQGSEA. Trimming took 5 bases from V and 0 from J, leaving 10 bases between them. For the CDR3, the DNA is TGCAGCGTTCTAAGGCCAATGAACACTGAAGCTTTCTTT. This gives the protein CSVLRPMNTEAFF.

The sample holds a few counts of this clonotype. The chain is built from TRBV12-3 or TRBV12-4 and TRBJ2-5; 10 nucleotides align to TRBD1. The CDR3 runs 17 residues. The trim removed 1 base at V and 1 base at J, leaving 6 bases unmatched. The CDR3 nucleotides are TGTGCCAGCAGTTTAGATTCTTGGACAGGGGGCCAAGAGACCCAGTACTTC. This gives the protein CASSLDSWTGGQETQYF.

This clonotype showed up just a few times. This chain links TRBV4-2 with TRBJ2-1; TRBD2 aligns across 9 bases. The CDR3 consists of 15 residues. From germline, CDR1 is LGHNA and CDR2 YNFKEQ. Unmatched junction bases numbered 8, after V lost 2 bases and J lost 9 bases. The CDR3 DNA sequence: TGTGCCAGCAGCCAATGGCTAGCGGGATTGGGTGAGCAGTTCTTC. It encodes CASSQWLAGLGEQFF.

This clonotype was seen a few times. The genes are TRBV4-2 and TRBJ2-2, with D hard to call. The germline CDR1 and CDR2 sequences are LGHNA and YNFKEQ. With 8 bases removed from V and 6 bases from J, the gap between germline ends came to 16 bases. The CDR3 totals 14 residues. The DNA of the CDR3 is TGTGCCAGCCGCCCCGGTAGGGAAGCCGGGGAGCTGTTTTTT. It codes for CASRPGREAGELFF.

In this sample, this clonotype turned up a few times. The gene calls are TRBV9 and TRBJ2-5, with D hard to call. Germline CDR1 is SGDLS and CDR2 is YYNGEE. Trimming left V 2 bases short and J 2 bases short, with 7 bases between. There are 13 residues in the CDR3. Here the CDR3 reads CASSVRDQETQYF. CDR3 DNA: TGTGCCAGCAGCGTTAGGGATCAAGAGACCCAGTACTTC. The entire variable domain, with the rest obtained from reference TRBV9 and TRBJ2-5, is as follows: DSGVTQTPKHLITATGQRVTLRCSPRSGDLSVYWYQQSLDQGLQFLIQYYNGEERAKGNILERFSAQQFPDLHSELNLSSLELGDSALYFCASSVRDQETQYFGPGTRLLVL.